Below are 21 T cell receptor beta chains sequenced from a single sample in a study of early T cells in non-severe SARS-CoV-2 infection. TCRdb re-called the 5' RACE reads with MiXCR, one entry per CDR3 protein. Among tens of thousands of distinct CDR3 sequences listed, less than 15% were seen once. Sequenced: whole blood. Every receptor here comes from an adult who was a healthcare worker with PCR-confirmed SARS-CoV-2 infection or an uninfected control (not recorded which).

This clonotype was seen only a few times. The V and J genes are TRBV5-1 and TRBJ2-1; the D gene is possibly TRBD2 (5 bases). V lost 4 bases, J lost 12 bases, and 17 bases lay in between. This CDR3 contains 13 residues. CDR1 is SGHRS, CDR2 YFSETQ, per germline. CDR3 bases: TGCGCCAGCAGCGTGGAGAGCGGCAATCGGCAGTTCTTC. Its protein product is CASSVESGNRQFF.

The rearrangement joins TRBV14 to TRBJ2-3, with no clear D. The ends were cut back, 1 base at V and 0 bases at J, with 5 bases in the middle. CDR1 and CDR2 from the germline V gene are SGHDN and FVKESK. This CDR3 has 14 residues. The CDR3: CASSQVTSTDTQYF. DNA for the CDR3: TGTGCCAGCAGCCAAGTAACAAGCACAGATACGCAGTATTTT. Drawing the rest from reference TRBV14 and TRBJ2-3, the complete variable domain is EAGVTQFPSHSVIEKGQTVTLRCDPISGHDNLYWYRRVMGKEIKFLLHFVKESKQDESGMPNNRFLAERTGGTYSTLKVQPAELEDSGVYFCASSQVTSTDTQYFGPGTRLTVL.

This clonotype was recorded many times. This sequence joins TRBV20-1 and TRBJ2-7; D ambiguous. This CDR3 has 13 residues. Germline lookup yields CDR1 DFQATT and CDR2 SNEGSKA (reference sequence). V lost 2 bases to trimming and J lost 1 base, with 9 bases between them. The CDR3 protein is CSARKGSSYEQYF. The CDR3 nucleotides read TGCAGTGCTAGAAAGGGAAGTTCCTACGAGCAGTACTTC.

This chain links TRBV28 with TRBJ2-7; unclear D gene. V was shortened by 4 bases and J by 3 bases, with 13 bases between the two germline ends. Germline V CDR1 and CDR2: MDHEN, SYDVKM. The CDR3 is 14 residues long. In DNA, the CDR3 is TGTGCCAGCAGTTCCCCGACACTTCACTACGAGCAGTACTTC. Protein product: CASSSPTLHYEQYF.

This clonotype showed up many times. This rearrangement joins TRBV24-1 to TRBJ2-3; D not certain. V lost 5 bases to trimming and J lost 6 bases, with 5 bases between them. The CDR3 is 11 amino acids. CDR1 KGHDR and CDR2 SFDVKD come from the germline V gene. CDR3: CATSVRDTQYF. CDR3 DNA: TGTGCCACCAGTGTGCGTGATACGCAGTATTTT.

The V gene is TRBV19, the J gene TRBJ2-1, with TRBD2 matching 7 bases. The ends lost 6 bases at V and 4 bases at J; junction bases unmatched: 9. CDR1 LNHDA and CDR2 SQIVND come from the germline V gene (reference sequence). The CDR3 contains 15 residues. The DNA of the CDR3 is TGTGCCAGTAGCACCTCAGGGACTAAGTACAATGAGCAGTTCTTC. Its protein is CASSTSGTKYNEQFF.

This clonotype was observed a handful of times. The J gene is TRBJ2-1, the V gene TRBV10-2, with 9 bases identical to TRBD1. The CDR3 runs 15 residues. Germline CDR1 WSHSY, CDR2 SAAADI. The V segment lost 2 bases and the J segment 6 bases; nucleotides outside the gene matches: 5. The CDR3 here is CASSERDRVFNEQFF. Here the CDR3 DNA reads TGCGCCAGCAGTGAGCGGGACAGGGTTTTCAATGAGCAGTTCTTC.

At least ten counts were recorded for this clonotype. The rearrangement links TRBV9 to TRBJ2-7; 8 bases fit TRBD1. After removal of 3 bases from V and 2 bases from J, the junction contained 7 bases not matched to a gene. This CDR3 is 15 amino acids long. Germline values: CDR1 SGDLS, CDR2 YYNGEE. Here the CDR3 DNA reads TGTGCCAGCAGCGAAGGGACAGGCTTAACCTACGAGCAGTACTTC. Protein: CASSEGTGLTYEQYF.

There are a few counts of this clonotype. The chain uses TRBV11-3 and TRBJ2-3; D uncertain. Germline CDR1 reads SGHNT; CDR2 reads YENEEA. The CDR3 contains 13 residues. V lost 5 bases, J lost 4 bases, and 10 bases lay in between. The DNA of the CDR3 is TGTGCCAGCAGCCCAGCAGCGTCAGATACGCAGTATTTT. This gives the protein CASSPAASDTQYF.

There are many counts of this clonotype. The chain employs TRBV18 and TRBJ2-5; 11 bases are a match to TRBD1. The CDR3 runs to 17 residues. V trimming: 2 bases; J trimming: 7 bases; junction bases outside the gene matches: 12. Germline loops: CDR1 KGHSH, CDR2 LQKENI. CDR3 nucleotide sequence: TGTGCCAGCTCACCATTCGGACAGGGGGCATATTTCTTGACCCAGTACTTC. Translated, it gives CASSPFGQGAYFLTQYF. The variable domain in full, with the rest retrieved from reference TRBV18 and TRBJ2-5, is NAGVMQNPRHLVRRRGQEARLRCSPMKGHSHVYWYRQLPEEGLKFMVYLQKENIIDESGMPKERFSAEFPKEGPSILRIQQVVRGDSAAYFCASSPFGQGAYFLTQYFGPGTRLLVL.

This clonotype has at least ten counts. V is TRBV12-3 or TRBV12-4 and J is TRBJ1-1, with D unclear. There are 13 residues in the CDR3. V lost 7 bases and J lost 7, with 16 bases in between. Here the CDR3 reads CASTPPQEGEAFF. The CDR3 nucleotides are TGTGCCAGCACCCCCCCTCAGGAGGGTGAAGCTTTCTTT.

This chain links TRBV14 with TRBJ2-7; 8 bases match TRBD1. The germline V gene encodes CDR1 SGHDN and CDR2 FVKESK. Trimming took 1 base from V and 7 from J; bases not matched to a gene: 12. This CDR3 spans 16 amino acids. CDR3 amino acids: CASSQVGTGVNKEQYF. Here the CDR3 DNA reads TGTGCCAGCAGCCAAGTAGGGACAGGAGTGAATAAGGAGCAGTACTTC.

The rearrangement joins TRBV28 to TRBJ1-1; no clear D. The germline V gene encodes CDR1 MDHEN and CDR2 SYDVKM. The CDR3 extends over 17 amino acids. The V end was cut by 6 bases, the J end by 1 base, with 21 bases between. The CDR3 sequence: CASSPSEPFQRNTEAFF. Here the CDR3 DNA reads TGTGCCAGCAGCCCCTCCGAACCATTCCAAAGGAACACTGAAGCTTTCTTT. Combining the CDR3 with reference TRBV28 and TRBJ1-1 gives the whole variable domain DVKVTQSSRYLVKRTGEKVFLECVQDMDHENMFWYRQDPGLGLRLIYFSYDVKMKEKGDIPEGYSVSREKKERFSLILESASTNQTSMYLCASSPSEPFQRNTEAFFGQGTRLTVV.

CDR3 loop: CASTPRGGIAGELFF. CDR3 sequence (DNA): TGTGCCAGCACCCCAAGAGGGGGAATAGCCGGGGAGCTGTTTTTT. The chain links TRBV6-1 to TRBJ2-2; D is possibly TRBD1 (6 bases). The V gene lost 7 bases and the J gene lost 6 bases, with 18 bases spanning the gap. Germline CDR1 reads MNHNS; CDR2 reads SASEGT. The CDR3 spans 15 residues.

This clonotype has ten or more counts. CDR3 in amino acids: CASSIVSGDYGYTF. Written as DNA, the CDR3 is TGTGCCAGTAGTATTGTCTCAGGGGACTATGGCTACACCTTC. V is TRBV19 and J is TRBJ1-2; TRBD1 is a possible D gene (6 bases). Trimming removed 3 bases from V and 3 bases from J, with 11 bases in between. Germline assignment: CDR1 LNHDA and CDR2 SQIVND (reference sequence). CDR3 length equals 14 residues. The full variable domain, its missing parts supplied by reference TRBV19 and TRBJ1-2, is DGGITQSPKYLFRKEGQNVTLSCEQNLNHDAMYWYRQDPGQGLRLIYYSQIVNDFQKGDIAEGYSVSREKKESFPLTVTSAQKNPTAFYLCASSIVSGDYGYTFGSGTRLTVV.

There are many counts of this clonotype. J is TRBJ1-1 and V is TRBV6-5; D unclear. V lost 6 bases and J 7 bases, leaving 9 bases between the germline ends. The CDR3 length is 11 residues. Germline lookup yields CDR1 MNHEY and CDR2 SVGAGI. The CDR3 DNA sequence: TGTGCCAGCAGAAATTGGATTGAAGCTTTCTTT. Protein sequence: CASRNWIEAFF.

The chain combines TRBV7-6 with TRBJ2-2; 11 nucleotides align to TRBD2. The CDR3 totals 18 residues. Losses at the gene ends were 1 base for V and 2 bases for J; bases not matched to a gene: 6. Germline lookup yields CDR1 SGHVS and CDR2 FNYEAQ. This CDR3 is CASSLVASGRLNTGELFF. The CDR3 DNA follows: TGTGCCAGCAGCTTAGTGGCTAGCGGGAGGCTAAACACCGGGGAGCTGTTTTTT.

The CDR3 loop reads CSVRVGRELFF. CDR3 nucleotide sequence: TGCAGCGTTCGGGTTGGGCGGGAGCTGTTTTTT. The rearrangement uses TRBV29-1 and TRBJ2-2, with unresolved D. The ends were cut back, 5 bases at V and 9 bases at J, with 10 bases in the middle. The V gene's germline CDR1 is SQVTM and CDR2 ANQGSEA. The CDR3 totals 11 residues.

This clonotype showed up just a few times. The genes are TRBV10-3 and TRBJ2-7; TRBD1 might be the D (5 bases). Deletions cut 0 bases from V and 5 bases from J, with 11 bases between. This CDR3 region has 14 residues. CDR1 ENHRY and CDR2 SYGVKD come from the germline V gene. CDR3 amino acids: CAISESVGVHEQYF. CDR3 DNA: TGTGCCATCAGTGAGTCTGTAGGGGTCCACGAGCAGTACTTC.

This clonotype was counted between two and nine times. Here the CDR3 DNA reads TGCAGCGTTGAAGGGCGGATCTCCTACAATGAGCAGTTCTTC. It yields the protein CSVEGRISYNEQFF. This chain joins TRBV29-1 and TRBJ2-1; D remains ambiguous. The V gene's germline CDR1 is SQVTM and CDR2 ANQGSEA. Trimming removed 1 base from V and 0 bases from J, with 7 bases in between. This CDR3 is 14 amino acids long.

CDR3 coding DNA: TGTGCCAGCAGTTTAGGTCTAGCGGGAGGGCTATCCTACGAGCAGTACTTC. It translates to CASSLGLAGGLSYEQYF. The chain uses TRBV28 and TRBJ2-7; TRBD2 matches 12 bases. The V segment lost 2 bases and the J segment 1 base; nucleotides outside the gene matches: 6. Germline CDR1 is MDHEN and CDR2 is SYDVKM. The CDR3 is 17 residues long.